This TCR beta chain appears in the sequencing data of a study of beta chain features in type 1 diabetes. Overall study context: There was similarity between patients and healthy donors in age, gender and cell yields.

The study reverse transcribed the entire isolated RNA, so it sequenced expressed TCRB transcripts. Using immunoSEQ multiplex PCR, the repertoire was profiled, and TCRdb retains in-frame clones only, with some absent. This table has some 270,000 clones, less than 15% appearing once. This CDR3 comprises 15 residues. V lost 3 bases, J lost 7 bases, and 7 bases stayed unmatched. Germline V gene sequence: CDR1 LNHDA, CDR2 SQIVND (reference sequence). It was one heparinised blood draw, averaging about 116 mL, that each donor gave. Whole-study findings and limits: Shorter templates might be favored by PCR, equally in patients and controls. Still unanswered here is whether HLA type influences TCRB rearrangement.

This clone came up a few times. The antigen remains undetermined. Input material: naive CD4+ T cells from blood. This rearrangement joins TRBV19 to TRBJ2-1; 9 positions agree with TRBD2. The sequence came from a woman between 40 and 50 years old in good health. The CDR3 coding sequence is TGTGCCAGTAGTATGGTCCTAGCGGGGCGGAATGAGCAGTTCTTC. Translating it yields CASSMVLAGRNEQFF.